This T cell receptor beta chain was profiled in a study of patients and donors after allogeneic stem cell transplantation. A single record per CDR3 protein comes from TCRdb applying MiXCR to the RT-PCR reads. The table shows about 110,000 distinct CDR3 sequences, with around 38% occurring only once. Germline V lookup: CDR1 SGHVS, CDR2 FQNEAQ. V was pared by 5 bases and J by 5 bases, with 10 bases between. This CDR3 contains 13 residues. The specimen was blood, either unsorted or a sorted T cell fraction (not recorded which). The receptor was derived from a human donor who was either an allogeneic HSCT recipient or a stem cell or donor lymphocyte infusion donor (not recorded which). It is not recorded whose cells these are; they may come from a transplant donor. The gene calls are TRBV7-8 and TRBJ1-5, with D unclear. The chain's CDR3 is CASSVNYYQPQHF. DNA of the CDR3: TGTGCCAGCAGCGTGAATTACTATCAGCCCCAGCATTTT.